These 32 T cell receptor beta chains came from one sample sequenced in a study of early T cells in non-severe SARS-CoV-2 infection. TCRdb reprocessed the 5' RACE reads via MiXCR and lists one record per CDR3 protein. The table lists about 30,000 distinct CDR3 sequences, around 7% of them singletons. Sequences were obtained from whole blood. The receptor source for this set is an adult who was a healthcare worker with PCR-confirmed SARS-CoV-2 infection or an uninfected control (not recorded which).

At least ten counts were recorded for this clonotype. The genes are TRBV12-3 or TRBV12-4 and TRBJ2-5, with D perhaps TRBD1 (6 bases). The CDR3 consists of 15 residues. Trimming left V 2 bases short and J 4 bases short, with 14 bases between. The chain's CDR3 is CASSLRGSRGETQYF. The CDR3 nucleotides are TGTGCCAGCAGTTTACGGGGCTCCAGGGGAGAGACCCAGTACTTC.

V and J are TRBV5-4 and TRBJ2-7, with 12 bases fitting TRBD2. The CDR3 runs 16 residues. Germline V lookup: CDR1 SGHNT, CDR2 YYREEE (reference sequence). The junction had 1 base not matched to a gene; V was cut back by 0 bases and J by 0 bases. The CDR3 loop is CASSLGGLAGSYEQYF. CDR3 DNA sequence: TGTGCCAGCAGCTTGGGGGGACTAGCGGGCTCCTACGAGCAGTACTTC.

In its sample, this clonotype was seen a few times. The V gene is TRBV30, the J gene TRBJ2-5, with D uncertain. Trimming left V 7 bases short and J 5 bases short, with 17 bases between. Germline assignment: CDR1 GTSNPN and CDR2 SVGIG (reference sequence). The CDR3 is 13 amino acids. CDR3 DNA: TGTGCCTACAAACGCTCCGCGGTGGAGACCCAGTACTTC. It is translated as CAYKRSAVETQYF.

This clonotype was detected many times. The V and J genes are TRBV28 and TRBJ1-6; 8 bases fit TRBD1. Germline CDR1 and CDR2: MDHEN and SYDVKM. This CDR3 has 19 residues. V trimming: 8 bases; J trimming: 5 bases; junction bases outside the gene matches: 20. CDR3 in amino acids: CASHPGRSGGAPNNSPLHF. The CDR3, as DNA: TGTGCCAGCCACCCGGGAAGGTCAGGGGGCGCACCCAATAATTCACCCCTCCACTTT.

The chain links TRBV5-1 to TRBJ1-1; TRBD1 matches at 9 bases. Per germline, CDR1 SGHRS and CDR2 YFSETQ. The CDR3 sequence is 16 residues long. J lost 1 base, V lost 5 bases, and 9 bases had no gene match. CDR3 sequence: CASSFPLQGANTEAFF. The CDR3 nucleotides are TGCGCCAGCAGTTTTCCTCTACAGGGGGCGAACACTGAAGCTTTCTTT.

This clonotype was picked up many times. CDR3 nucleotide sequence: TGTGCCAGCAGTGCTGACCACCGCACAGATACGCAGTATTTT. Protein product: CASSADHRTDTQYF. The rearrangement uses TRBV9 and TRBJ2-3, with D uncertain. Trimming took 5 bases from V and 1 from J, leaving 11 bases between them. Germline values: CDR1 SGDLS, CDR2 YYNGEE. The CDR3 runs 14 residues.

This clonotype was picked up many times. This sequence joins TRBV27 and TRBJ2-7; D is perhaps TRBD1 or TRBD2 (7 bases each). With 8 bases removed from V and 2 bases from J, the gap between germline ends came to 13 bases. Germline V lookup: CDR1 MNHEY, CDR2 SMNVEV (reference sequence). This CDR3 has 13 residues. The CDR3 sequence: CASGSGGAYEQYF. The CDR3 DNA sequence: TGTGCCAGCGGGTCAGGGGGGGCCTACGAGCAGTACTTC.

The sample holds many counts of this clonotype. The chain has TRBV3-1 and TRBJ1-2; D is ambiguous. Germline V gene lookup returns CDR1 LGHDT and CDR2 YNNKEL (reference sequence). The CDR3 is 14 amino acids. With 0 bases removed from V and 4 bases from J, the gap between germline ends came to 9 bases. CDR3: CASSQDDVLYGYTF. For the CDR3, the DNA is TGTGCCAGCAGCCAAGATGACGTTCTCTATGGCTACACCTTC.

This clonotype appeared many times. This chain joins TRBV18 and TRBJ2-3, with 9 bases matching TRBD2. The V gene's germline CDR1 is KGHSH and CDR2 LQKENI. The CDR3 is made up of 15 amino acids. V shed 5 bases and J 2 bases; nucleotides not matched to a gene: 5. The CDR3 reads CASSMTSGYTDTQYF. As DNA, the CDR3 is TGTGCCAGCTCAATGACTAGCGGATACACAGATACGCAGTATTTT.

This clonotype was counted ten times or more. V usage is TRBV4-1 and J usage is TRBJ1-1; D is ambiguous. The CDR3 loop spans 16 amino acids. The V end was cut by 0 bases, the J end by 0 bases, with 11 bases between. Germline CDR1 reads MGHRA; CDR2 reads YSYEKL. CDR3 amino acids: CASSQDGRLMNTEAFF. In DNA form, the CDR3 reads TGCGCCAGCAGCCAAGATGGGCGATTGATGAACACTGAAGCTTTCTTT.

This clonotype was seen repeatedly, ten times or more. CDR3 nucleotide sequence: TGTGCCAGCAGTTTTGGGGGAAACCAAGAGACCCAGTACTTC. This codes for CASSFGGNQETQYF. The rearrangement joins TRBV12-3 or TRBV12-4 to TRBJ2-5; D is possibly TRBD1 or TRBD2 (5 bases each). V shed 3 bases and J shed 0 bases, with 8 bases lying between them. CDR3 length: 14 residues.

This clonotype was counted only a few times. The V gene is TRBV3-1, the J gene TRBJ1-3, with D possibly being TRBD1 (5 bases). CDR1 and CDR2 from the germline V gene are LGHDT and YNNKEL (reference sequence). Trimming stripped 3 bases from V and 8 bases from J, with 17 bases between. There are 15 residues in the CDR3. In DNA form, the CDR3 reads TGTGCCAGCAGCCATTATCCCGGGACGCGGGACACCATATATTTT. It is translated as CASSHYPGTRDTIYF. Looking up the rest from reference TRBV3-1 and TRBJ1-3 gives the full variable domain: DTAVSQTPKYLVTQMGNDKSIKCEQNLGHDTMYWYKQDSKKFLKIMFSYNNKELIINETVPNRFSPKSPDKAHLNLHINSLELGDSAVYFCASSHYPGTRDTIYFGEGSWLTVV.

In its sample, this clonotype was seen many times. The chain has TRBV20-1 and TRBJ2-1; 7 nucleotides agree with TRBD2. Per the germline V gene, CDR1 is DFQATT and CDR2 is SNEGSKA (reference sequence). V lost 7 bases and J lost 0; bases outside the gene matches: 3. The CDR3 extends over 13 amino acids. This chain's CDR3 is CSVGTTSYNEQFF. The DNA for the CDR3 is TGCAGTGTTGGGACTACCTCCTACAATGAGCAGTTCTTC.

This clonotype showed up many times. V usage is TRBV7-2 and J usage is TRBJ2-5; 9 bases map to TRBD2. Germline V gives CDR1 SGHTA, CDR2 FQGNSA. This CDR3 has 15 amino acids. V lost 3 bases to trimming and J lost 1 base; unmatched junction nucleotides: 3. CDR3 loop: CASSFQRGVQETQYF. CDR3 DNA: TGTGCCAGCAGCTTCCAGCGGGGGGTCCAAGAGACCCAGTACTTC.

There are many counts of this clonotype. The chain joins TRBV7-2 to TRBJ1-6; D gene uncertain. V lost 3 bases and J 10 bases, leaving 7 bases between the germline ends. In germline, CDR1 is SGHTA, CDR2 FQGNSA. This CDR3 comprises 12 residues. The CDR3 DNA is TGTGCCAGCAGCTTCCCCATATCACCCCTCCACTTT. Translating gives CASSFPISPLHF.

The rearrangement joins TRBV30 to TRBJ2-3, with no clear D. The CDR3 loop spans 12 amino acids. Trimming pared 5 bases from V and 2 bases from J, leaving 8 bases between. Germline CDR1 GTSNPN, CDR2 SVGIG (reference sequence). The CDR3 bases are TGTGCCTGGGATAATCCCACAGATACGCAGTATTTT. Its protein product is CAWDNPTDTQYF.

This clonotype was found many times. The rearrangement links TRBV2 to TRBJ2-7; 11 nucleotides line up with TRBD1. V dropped 6 bases and J dropped 0; count of bases not matched to a gene: 1. CDR3 length equals 14 residues. Per germline, CDR1 SNHLY and CDR2 FYNNEI. The CDR3 reads CASRDRGRSYEQYF. The CDR3 nucleotides read TGTGCCAGCAGGGACAGGGGGCGCTCCTACGAGCAGTACTTC. Looking up the rest from reference TRBV2 and TRBJ2-7 gives the full variable domain: EPEVTQTPSHQVTQMGQEVILRCVPISNHLYFYWYRQILGQKVEFLVSFYNNEISEKSEIFDDQFSVERPDGSNFTLKIRSTKLEDSAMYFCASRDRGRSYEQYFGPGTRLTVT.

For this clonotype: Possible read error: a much larger clone is one base away. The chain combines TRBV5-4 with TRBJ2-1; 7 nucleotides line up with TRBD2. The CDR3 totals 14 residues. V lost 4 bases and J lost 5; bases outside the gene matches: 6. CDR1 and CDR2 (germline): SGHNT, YYREEE (reference sequence). The CDR3 reads CASSPPSGDNEQFF. CDR3 coding DNA: TGTGCCAGCAGCCCGCCTAGCGGAGACAATGAGCAGTTCTTC.

In this sample, this clonotype turned up many times. The V gene is TRBV4-2, the J gene TRBJ2-1; the match to TRBD1 covers 11 bases. J was trimmed by 8 bases and V by 4 bases; bases with no gene match: 7. The length of the CDR3 is 15 residues. Germline V lookup: CDR1 LGHNA, CDR2 YNFKEQ. The CDR3 sequence: CASSPDRGHDDEQFF. CDR3 coding DNA: TGTGCCAGCAGCCCGGACAGGGGGCATGATGATGAGCAGTTCTTC.

Many counts were recorded for this clonotype. V usage is TRBV7-2 and J usage is TRBJ2-7, with D unclear. The length of the CDR3 is 11 residues. The germline V and J ends were trimmed by 5 bases and 0 bases, with 2 bases remaining between them. CDR1 and CDR2 (germline): SGHTA, FQGNSA. CDR3 protein: CASSASYEQYF. Written as DNA, the CDR3 is TGTGCCAGCAGCGCCTCCTACGAGCAGTACTTC.

This clonotype was detected many times. The chain links TRBV28 to TRBJ1-6, with TRBD1 matching 8 bases. Germline V gene lookup returns CDR1 MDHEN and CDR2 SYDVKM. CDR3 length: 17 amino acids. J gave up 2 bases and V 6 bases, and 9 bases lay outside the gene matches. CDR3 amino acids: CASRRNRGETYNSPLHF. The CDR3 DNA reads as TGTGCCAGCAGACGGAACAGGGGGGAAACCTATAATTCACCCCTCCACTTT.

The chain joins TRBV20-1 to TRBJ1-1; 7 bases are shared with TRBD1. The CDR3 loop spans 16 amino acids. V dropped 6 bases and J dropped 0; count of bases not matched to a gene: 13. The germline V gene has CDR1 DFQATT and CDR2 SNEGSKA (reference sequence). For the CDR3, the DNA is TGCAGTGCCGATCAAGGGGGCTCTTGGATGAACACTGAAGCTTTCTTT. It encodes CSADQGGSWMNTEAFF.

This clonotype was detected many times. The chain couples TRBV7-8 to TRBJ2-1; a possible D gene is TRBD1 (6 bases). Trimming shortened V by 0 bases and J by 12 bases, and 15 bases separated the two germline ends. The CDR3 sequence is 14 residues long. Looked up from germline, CDR1 is SGHVS and CDR2 is FQNEAQ. DNA for the CDR3: TGTGCCAGCAGCTTAGCCCACGCACAGGGAGTGCAGTTCTTC. Amino acid sequence: CASSLAHAQGVQFF.

This clonotype was detected ten times or more. V usage is TRBV7-3 and J usage is TRBJ2-3, with unresolved D. The V end was cut by 2 bases, the J end by 9 bases, with 12 bases between. Germline V CDR1 and CDR2: SGHTA, FQGTGA. The CDR3 loop spans 13 amino acids. The CDR3 sequence is CASSLSPSGTQYF. Here the CDR3 DNA reads TGTGCCAGCAGCTTATCCCCCTCCGGCACGCAGTATTTT.

This clonotype has at least ten counts. The chain is built from TRBV29-1 and TRBJ2-1; TRBD1 matches at 9 bases. The CDR3 sequence is 17 residues long. In germline, CDR1 is SQVTM, CDR2 ANQGSEA. Trimming cost V 6 bases and J 6 bases; bases outside gene matches: 18. CDR3 in amino acids: CSVWSLGWTGEGNEQFF. CDR3 bases: TGCAGCGTGTGGTCTCTGGGATGGACAGGGGAGGGCAATGAGCAGTTCTTC.

Many counts were recorded for this clonotype. The chain has TRBV27 and TRBJ2-3; possible D gene TRBD1, 6 bases. V lost 4 bases to trimming and J lost 2 bases, with 13 bases between them. Germline loops: CDR1 MNHEY, CDR2 SMNVEV (reference sequence). This CDR3 has 15 residues. As DNA, the CDR3 is TGTGCCAGCAGTTCTGGGGGCCGGGACACAGATACGCAGTATTTT. Translating it yields CASSSGGRDTDTQYF.

Many counts were recorded for this clonotype. The chain recombines TRBV29-1 with TRBJ1-2, with 10 bases fitting TRBD1. Germline lookup yields CDR1 SQVTM and CDR2 ANQGSEA. The CDR3 is 13 residues long. After removal of 5 bases from V and 3 bases from J, the junction contained 3 bases not matched to a gene. The CDR3 sequence is CSVLDRGDYGYTF. The CDR3 DNA follows: TGCAGCGTTCTGGACAGGGGGGACTATGGCTACACCTTC.

This chain links TRBV10-3 with TRBJ2-1, with D perhaps assigned TRBD1 or TRBD2 (5 bases each). Germline CDR1 and CDR2: ENHRY and SYGVKD. V lost 4 bases to trimming and J lost 0 bases, with 16 bases between them. The CDR3 totals 17 residues. The CDR3: CAISGGNLGSSYNEQFF. CDR3 bases: TGTGCCATCAGTGGGGGGAACTTGGGGAGCTCCTACAATGAGCAGTTCTTC.

This clonotype appeared a few times. V is TRBV10-3 and J is TRBJ2-2, with D tentatively TRBD1 or TRBD2 (5 bases each). Trimming shortened V by 2 bases and J by 1 base, and 8 bases separated the two germline ends. The CDR3 loop spans 15 amino acids. In germline, CDR1 is ENHRY, CDR2 SYGVKD. CDR3 bases: TGTGCCATCAGTGAGGGGACGGGGAACACCGGGGAGCTGTTTTTT. It codes for CAISEGTGNTGELFF.

This clonotype has ten or more counts. The chain has TRBV20-1 and TRBJ2-7; 7 positions agree with TRBD1. The CDR3 has 14 residues. V dropped 3 bases and J dropped 2; count of bases not matched to a gene: 7. Germline CDR1 reads DFQATT; CDR2 reads SNEGSKA (reference sequence). The CDR3 DNA reads as TGCAGTGCTAGCAGGGGGACATTCGCCTACGAGCAGTACTTC. Its translation: CSASRGTFAYEQYF.

This clonotype was counted many times. This rearrangement joins TRBV18 to TRBJ1-1; no reliable D call. V was cut by 1 base and J by 5 bases, with 8 bases left in between. Per the germline V gene, CDR1 is KGHSH and CDR2 is LQKENI. The CDR3 spans 13 residues. CDR3 sequence reads: CASSPLPFTEAFF. CDR3 bases: TGTGCCAGCTCACCACTACCGTTTACTGAAGCTTTCTTT.

Ten or more counts support this clonotype. CDR3 sequence: CASIEGTSGAYEQYF. CDR3 coding DNA: TGTGCCAGCATAGAAGGGACTAGCGGGGCCTACGAGCAGTACTTC. The chain carries TRBV6-1 and TRBJ2-7; TRBD2 aligns across 13 bases. CDR1 and CDR2 from the germline V gene are MNHNS and SASEGT. CDR3 length: 15 amino acids. With 7 bases clipped from V and 2 bases from J, the junction kept 5 bases outside the gene matches.